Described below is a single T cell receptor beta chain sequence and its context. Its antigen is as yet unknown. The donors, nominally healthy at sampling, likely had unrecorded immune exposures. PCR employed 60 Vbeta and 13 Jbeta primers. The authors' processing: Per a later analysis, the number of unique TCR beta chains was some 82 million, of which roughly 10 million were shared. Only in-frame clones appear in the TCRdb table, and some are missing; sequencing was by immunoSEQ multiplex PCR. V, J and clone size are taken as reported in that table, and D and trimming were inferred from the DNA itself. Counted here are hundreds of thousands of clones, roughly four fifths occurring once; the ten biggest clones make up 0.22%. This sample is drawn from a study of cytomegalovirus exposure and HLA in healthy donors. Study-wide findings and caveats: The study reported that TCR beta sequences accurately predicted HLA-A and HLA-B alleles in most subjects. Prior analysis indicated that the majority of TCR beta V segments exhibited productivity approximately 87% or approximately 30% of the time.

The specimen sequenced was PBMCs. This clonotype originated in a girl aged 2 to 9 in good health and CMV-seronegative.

CDR3 coding DNA: TGTGCCAGCAGCCCAAGACAGGGTAGGGGAAACACCATATATTTT. It translates to CASSPRQGRGNTIYF. The V gene is TRBV9, the J gene TRBJ1-3, with TRBD1 matching 7 bases. The CDR3 spans 15 residues. The V segment lost 4 bases and the J segment 4 bases; nucleotides outside the gene matches: 8. Looked up from germline, CDR1 is SGDLS and CDR2 is YYNGEE.